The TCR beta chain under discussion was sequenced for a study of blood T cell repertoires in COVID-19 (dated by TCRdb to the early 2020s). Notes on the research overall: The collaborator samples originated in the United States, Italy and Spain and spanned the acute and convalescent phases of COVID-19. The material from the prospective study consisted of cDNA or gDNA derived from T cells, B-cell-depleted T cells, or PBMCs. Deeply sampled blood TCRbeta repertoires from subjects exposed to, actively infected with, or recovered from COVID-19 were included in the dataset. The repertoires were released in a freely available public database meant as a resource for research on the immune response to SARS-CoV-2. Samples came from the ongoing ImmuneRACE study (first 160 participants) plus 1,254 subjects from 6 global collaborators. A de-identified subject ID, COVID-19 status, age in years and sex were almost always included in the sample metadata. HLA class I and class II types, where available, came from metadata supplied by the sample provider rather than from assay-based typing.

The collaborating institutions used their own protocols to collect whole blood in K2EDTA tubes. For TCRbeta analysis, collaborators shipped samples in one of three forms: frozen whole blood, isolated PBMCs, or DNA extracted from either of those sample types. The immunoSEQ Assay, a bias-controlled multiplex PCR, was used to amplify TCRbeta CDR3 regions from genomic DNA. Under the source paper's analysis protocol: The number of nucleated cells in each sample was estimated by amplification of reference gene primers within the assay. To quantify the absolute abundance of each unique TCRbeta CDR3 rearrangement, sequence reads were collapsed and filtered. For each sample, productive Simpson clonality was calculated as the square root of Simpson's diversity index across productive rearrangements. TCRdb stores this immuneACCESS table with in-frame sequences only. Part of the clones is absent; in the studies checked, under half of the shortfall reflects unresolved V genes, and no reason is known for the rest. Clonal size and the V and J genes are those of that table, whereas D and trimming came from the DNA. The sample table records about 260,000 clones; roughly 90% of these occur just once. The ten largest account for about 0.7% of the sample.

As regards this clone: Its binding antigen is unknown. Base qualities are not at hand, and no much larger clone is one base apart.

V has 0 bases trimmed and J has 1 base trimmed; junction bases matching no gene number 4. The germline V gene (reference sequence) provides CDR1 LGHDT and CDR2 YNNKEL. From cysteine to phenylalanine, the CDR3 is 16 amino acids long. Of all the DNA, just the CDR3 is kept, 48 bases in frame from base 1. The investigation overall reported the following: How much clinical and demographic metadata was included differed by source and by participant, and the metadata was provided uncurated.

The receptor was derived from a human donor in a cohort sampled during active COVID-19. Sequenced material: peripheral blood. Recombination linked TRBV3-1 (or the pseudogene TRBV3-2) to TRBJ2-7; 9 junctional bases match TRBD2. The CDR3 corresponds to CASSQDSGGDSYEQYF. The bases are TGTGCCAGCAGCCAAGATAGCGGGGGCGATTCCTACGAGCAGTACTTC.